A selection of T cell receptor beta chains follows, all from one sample in a study of OX40 agonist ivuxolimab in advanced cancers. Profiling relied on immunoSEQ multiplex PCR, and the TCRdb table lists in-frame clones only, not all of them. This sample yields around 84,000 clones, of which approximately 88% are seen a single time; around 7.3% belongs to the top ten. The specimen comprised CD4+ or CD8+ T cells sorted from blood, sampled in a trial of the OX40 agonist ivuxolimab. The receptors were sampled from an adult with an advanced solid tumor such as melanoma, head and neck, liver or kidney cancer. Both conserved end residues are trimmed from each CDR3. D genes are given only for firm matches.

J gene,V gene,D gene,CDR3 protein
TRBJ2-1,TRBV7-2,.,ASSLVRGQF
TRBJ2-1,TRBV7-2,.,ASTLGFREQF
TRBJ1-1,TRBV19,.,ASDPVGAGTEAF
TRBJ1-2,TRBV6-6,TRBD1,ASSATGVYGYT
TRBJ2-7,TRBV13,.,ASSSGVYSDEQY
TRBJ1-3,TRBV29-1,.,SVERQSLDSGNTIY
TRBJ1-1,TRBV5-1,TRBD1,ASSEMTGNLNTEAF
TRBJ1-2,TRBV30,.,AWTRTGPVGYGYT
TRBJ2-2,TRBV10-1,.,ASSEGQGVSGELF
TRBJ1-6,TRBV19,.,ASSMGASASPPH
TRBJ1-2,TRBV19,.,ASSTPSGYGYT
TRBJ2-1,TRBV11-3,.,ASSLAGKRNEQF
TRBJ2-7,TRBV4-3,TRBD1,ASSPIPGQAEQY
TRBJ2-2,TRBV15,.,ATSRPTGSNTGELF
TRBJ1-3,TRBV25-1,.,ASTATPGNSGNTIY
TRBJ2-3,TRBV4-1,.,ASSEEFPTQGLRTDTQY
TRBJ2-1,TRBV27,.,GTRGTVHNEQF
TRBJ1-2,TRBV6-6,.,ASSYENNYGYT
TRBJ1-2,TRBV5-1,.,ASSLEGGYGYT
TRBJ1-2,TRBV6-1,TRBD1,ASRREGAIGGYT
TRBJ2-6,TRBV6-4,.,ASSDGLGANVLT
TRBJ2-7,TRBV14,.,ASSQVYRFSEQY
TRBJ2-2,TRBV19,TRBD1,ASSISSTGTATGELF
TRBJ1-2,TRBV28,TRBD1,ATKRQGHGYT
TRBJ1-4,TRBV5-1,.,ASSTRTATNEKLF
TRBJ1-1,TRBV6-5,.,ASSYAVNTEAF
TRBJ2-5,TRBV4-3,TRBD2,ASSQEVPGLAIATTQY
TRBJ2-1,TRBV9,TRBD2,ASSVEAGGSVSEQF
TRBJ1-3,TRBV6-5,.,ANSYGRAGNTIY
TRBJ2-3,TRBV7-9,.,ASSPTVLGRTDTQY
TRBJ2-5,TRBV2,.,ASSGQIQETQY
TRBJ1-2,TRBV6-1,.,ASLLAGAYYGYT
TRBJ2-7,TRBV6-5,.,ASRRGSYEQY
TRBJ2-2,TRBV4-3,.,ASSRLVGSSTGELF
TRBJ2-1,TRBV9,TRBD2,ASSSKLAGGYNEQF
TRBJ2-5,TRBV11-3,.,ASSLDRETQY
TRBJ1-2,TRBV5-6,TRBD1,ASSYYDRGSGYT
TRBJ2-5,TRBV5-1,.,ASSLRGQETQY
TRBJ1-4,TRBV2,TRBD1,ASRADRGANEKLF
TRBJ2-3,TRBV5-1,.,ASSFAGDTQY
TRBJ1-6,TRBV9,.,ASSRGDLTPSLH